What follows are 17 T cell receptor beta chains derived from one specimen sequenced in a study of blood T cell repertoires in COVID-19. TCRdb's copy holds only in-frame clones and misses some; the assay was immunoSEQ multiplex PCR. The sample carries some 150,000 clones, approximately 89% recorded once. Sequenced input: peripheral blood. The receptors were gathered from a human donor in a cohort sampled during active COVID-19.

V is TRBV4-3 and J is TRBJ1-5; D uncertain. Germline loops: CDR1 LGHNA, CDR2 YSLEER. Trimming pared 0 bases from V and 5 bases from J, leaving 11 bases between. This CDR3 has 15 amino acids. CDR3 sequence (DNA): TGCGCCAGCAGCCAAGAAACGGTCGGGTATCAGCCCCAGCATTTT. Translated: CASSQETVGYQPQHF.

This clone was recorded once. V and J are TRBV15 and TRBJ2-4; 8 positions match TRBD1. V dropped 0 bases and J dropped 8; count of bases not matched to a gene: 12. This CDR3 is built from 17 residues. Germline V gene lookup returns CDR1 LNHNV and CDR2 YYDKDF (reference sequence). This chain's CDR3 is CATSRDQGKDRGDIQYF. In DNA form, the CDR3 reads TGTGCCACCAGCAGAGATCAGGGGAAAGACAGGGGCGACATTCAGTACTTC.

The chain couples TRBV5-1 to TRBJ1-4, with 8 bases lining up with TRBD1. Germline loops: CDR1 SGHRS, CDR2 YFSETQ. The length of the CDR3 is 15 residues. V dropped 4 bases and J dropped 4; count of bases not matched to a gene: 6. The DNA for the CDR3 is TGCGCCAGCAGCGAAGGGACAGGTCTTAATGAAAAACTGTTTTTT. It translates to CASSEGTGLNEKLFF.

This clone appeared once. The rearrangement links TRBV6-5 to TRBJ1-2; D remains ambiguous. This CDR3 comprises 13 residues. The germline V gene encodes CDR1 MNHEY and CDR2 SVGAGI. The V end lost 5 bases, the J end lost 5 bases, and 12 bases lay between the germline ends. Here the CDR3 reads CASSPLVGYGYTF. Here the CDR3 DNA reads TGTGCCAGCAGTCCCCTGGTCGGGTATGGCTACACCTTC.

As regards this clone: Other nucleotide sequences in the sample specify the same CDR3. The chain carries TRBV12-3 or TRBV12-4 and TRBJ2-5, with D uncertain. There are 11 residues in the CDR3. Trimming stripped 5 bases from V and 4 bases from J, with 5 bases between. CDR3 protein: CASSPGETQYF. Here the CDR3 DNA reads TGTGCCAGCAGTCCCGGAGAGACCCAGTACTTC.

The chain couples TRBV11-2 to TRBJ2-1; 16 nucleotides align to TRBD2. The CDR3 totals 19 residues. From germline, CDR1 is SGHAT and CDR2 FQNNGV. J gave up 0 bases and V 0 bases, and 2 bases lay outside the gene matches. The CDR3 sequence: CASSLEGLAGGISYNEQFF. In nucleotides, the CDR3 is TGTGCCAGCAGCTTAGAGGGACTAGCGGGGGGGATCTCCTACAATGAGCAGTTCTTC.

The V call is TRBV9, the J call TRBJ1-5; tentative D call: TRBD1 (5 bases). The CDR3 loop spans 16 amino acids. The germline CDR1 and CDR2 sequences are SGDLS and YYNGEE. Trimming left V 0 bases short and J 9 bases short, with 19 bases between. The CDR3 sequence: CASSVGSGNSQGPQHF. The CDR3 coding sequence is TGTGCCAGCAGCGTAGGTTCTGGGAACTCCCAGGGGCCCCAGCATTTT. Full variable domain (missing parts from reference TRBV9 and TRBJ1-5): DSGVTQTPKHLITATGQRVTLRCSPRSGDLSVYWYQQSLDQGLQFLIQYYNGEERAKGNILERFSAQQFPDLHSELNLSSLELGDSALYFCASSVGSGNSQGPQHFGDGTRLSIL.

The rearrangement joins TRBV6-5 to TRBJ1-2, with D maybe TRBD1 (5 bases). This CDR3 contains 13 residues. Trimming left V 6 bases short and J 4 bases short, with 12 bases between. Germline lookup yields CDR1 MNHEY and CDR2 SVGAGI. The DNA for the CDR3 is TGTGCCAGCAGCCGGGGGATCTCCTATGGCTACACCTTC. It yields the protein CASSRGISYGYTF.

V usage is TRBV15 and J usage is TRBJ1-4; D remains ambiguous. The CDR3 covers 13 residues. V was cut by 4 bases and J by 8 bases, with 11 bases left in between. CDR1 is LNHNV and CDR2 is YYDKDF in the germline V gene (reference sequence). For the CDR3, the DNA is TGTGCCACCAGCAAAAACACGCTCGAAAAACTGTTTTTT. This codes for CATSKNTLEKLFF.

The V and J genes are TRBV27 and TRBJ2-7; 7 nucleotides agree with TRBD1. The length of the CDR3 is 15 residues. The junction had 10 bases not matched to a gene; V was cut back by 5 bases and J by 3 bases. CDR1 is MNHEY, CDR2 SMNVEV, per germline (reference sequence). Here the CDR3 reads CASSATGPSYYEQYF. CDR3 bases: TGTGCCAGCAGTGCGACAGGGCCTTCTTACTACGAGCAGTACTTC.

This sequence joins TRBV14 and TRBJ2-3, with a possible D match to TRBD2 (6 bases). The CDR3 contains 16 residues. CDR1 SGHDN and CDR2 FVKESK come from the germline V gene. With 2 bases removed from V and 0 bases from J, the gap between germline ends came to 12 bases. The CDR3 loop reads CASSQFGGGSTDTQYF. The CDR3 nucleotides are TGTGCCAGCAGCCAATTCGGTGGAGGGAGCACAGATACGCAGTATTTT.

V is TRBV6-5 and J is TRBJ2-7; TRBD1 aligns across 8 bases. CDR1 and CDR2 from the germline V gene are MNHEY and SVGAGI. V lost 6 bases to trimming and J lost 2 bases; unmatched junction nucleotides: 9. The CDR3 runs 15 residues. In DNA, the CDR3 is TGTGCCAGCAGGAGGGAGGACAGGGTCCCCTACGAGCAGTACTTC. Translated, it gives CASRREDRVPYEQYF.

The J gene is TRBJ1-2, the V gene TRBV5-1; 10 nucleotides line up with TRBD1. The length of the CDR3 is 14 residues. The germline V gene encodes CDR1 SGHRS and CDR2 YFSETQ. J lost 8 bases, V lost 4 bases, and 8 bases had no gene match. The CDR3 bases are TGCGCCAGCAGCCCCGGGACAGGGGAGGCGGGCTACACCTTC. It codes for CASSPGTGEAGYTF.

V usage is TRBV6-1 and J usage is TRBJ2-1, with 10 bases matching TRBD2. This CDR3 contains 16 residues. CDR1 is MNHNS, CDR2 SASEGT, per germline. Trimming removed 1 base from V and 9 bases from J; junction bases left unmatched: 9. This chain's CDR3 is CASSEEVSGGFSEQFF. CDR3 bases: TGTGCCAGCAGTGAAGAGGTTAGCGGGGGGTTCAGTGAGCAGTTCTTC.

The J gene is TRBJ2-1, the V gene TRBV4-2; TRBD2 matches 12 bases. V was clipped by 0 bases and J by 6 bases; unmatched bases: 3. The CDR3 loop spans 16 amino acids. In germline, CDR1 is LGHNA, CDR2 YNFKEQ. DNA for the CDR3: TGTGCCAGCAGCCAAGATGAACTAGCGGGGGGCAATGAGCAGTTCTTC. This encodes CASSQDELAGGNEQFF.

The CDR3 DNA reads TGCGCCAGCAGCTTGCCCCCACAAGAGACCCAGTACTTC. Encoded protein: CASSLPPQETQYF. The chain carries TRBV5-1 and TRBJ2-5; D unclear. The ends were cut back, 1 base at V and 2 bases at J, with 6 bases in the middle. Looked up from germline, CDR1 is SGHRS and CDR2 is YFSETQ. The CDR3 is 13 residues long.

This rearrangement joins TRBV11-3 to TRBJ2-3, with TRBD2 matching over 8 bases. This CDR3 has 17 amino acids. Per the germline V gene, CDR1 is SGHNT and CDR2 is YENEEA. Trimming cost V 4 bases and J 3 bases; bases outside gene matches: 12. The CDR3 protein is CASSSGDGGAITDTQYF. The CDR3 region has the DNA TGTGCCAGCAGCTCCGGGGACGGGGGGGCCATTACAGATACGCAGTATTTT.